This T cell receptor beta chain appears in the sequencing data of a study of T cells after yellow fever vaccination. Study information: Researchers used SMART-Seq v4 Ultra Low Input to prepare fractions that had low cell numbers. Study conclusions and caveats: A weaker secondary response peaked on day 5, the primary on day 15. A large majority of primary-vaccination clones showed up again after the booster (just under 97% CD4, around 90% CD8).

In TCRdb, the 5' RACE reads were re-called with MiXCR into one record per CDR3 protein. The sample has approximately 550,000 distinct CDR3 sequences, 13% seen once. This clonotype was detected only a few times. Its antigen is not known. The germline CDR1 and CDR2 sequences are KGHSH and LQKENI. V lost 6 bases and J 1 base, leaving 15 bases between the germline ends. The CDR3 is made up of 15 amino acids. The chain employs TRBV18 and TRBJ1-1; possible D gene TRBD1, 5 bases. The sequencing used PBMCs, collected on the day of the yellow fever booster vaccination. This receptor was taken from a man aged 25-45 years who received the YFV17D yellow fever vaccine. CDR3 sequence reads: CASSSGTQQNTEAFF. In nucleotides, the CDR3 is TGTGCCAGCTCGTCCGGGACTCAACAGAACACTGAAGCTTTCTTT.